This TCR beta chain emerged from a study of memory CD4+ T cells and cytomegalovirus serostatus. Only in-frame clones appear in the TCRdb table, and some are missing; sequencing was by immunoSEQ multiplex PCR. Seen here are about 82,000 clones, approximately 84% observed once, and the top ten hold around 0.8%. The CDR3 runs 14 residues. V shed 1 base and J shed 3 bases, with 10 bases lying between them. Per germline, CDR1 SGHVS and CDR2 FQNEAQ. The sort gate was single viable CD3+CD4+CD8-CD45RO+ cells for memory CD4+ T cells. The specimen sequenced was memory CD4+ T cells from blood. The V and J genes are TRBV7-8 and TRBJ2-7; D is ambiguous. The clonotype comes from an adult in good health and CMV-seronegative. In nucleotides, the CDR3 is TGTGCCAGCAGCTTAGATCCGGTAAGCTACGAGCAGTACTTC. The encoded protein is CASSLDPVSYEQYF.